Following are 22 T cell receptor beta chains from one sample sequenced in a study of blood T cell repertoires in COVID-19. The method was immunoSEQ multiplex PCR; TCRdb's version includes in-frame clones alone and lacks a portion of them. The sample has some 71,000 clones; around 80% are singletons. Sequencing was performed on peripheral blood. The receptor set was obtained from a man between 50 and 59 years old with COVID-19, enrolled during active disease.

This chain joins TRBV2 and TRBJ1-5; 8 positions match TRBD1. CDR3 length equals 13 residues. The V gene's germline CDR1 is SNHLY and CDR2 FYNNEI. V lost 6 bases to trimming and J lost 2 bases; unmatched junction nucleotides: 0. CDR3 DNA sequence: TGTGCCAGCAGGGGACAGGGCAATCAGCCCCAGCATTTT. Protein product: CASRGQGNQPQHF. The full variable domain, rest sourced from reference TRBV2 and TRBJ1-5, is EPEVTQTPSHQVTQMGQEVILRCVPISNHLYFYWYRQILGQKVEFLVSFYNNEISEKSEIFDDQFSVERPDGSNFTLKIRSTKLEDSAMYFCASRGQGNQPQHFGDGTRLSIL.

The rearrangement links TRBV5-1 to TRBJ2-1; a weak D match, TRBD2 (7 bases). Per germline, CDR1 SGHRS and CDR2 YFSETQ. V shed 5 bases and J shed 1 base, with 25 bases lying between them. The CDR3 consists of 19 residues. CDR3 residues: CASREMGGGTGRSYNEQFF. CDR3 nucleotide sequence: TGCGCCAGCAGGGAAATGGGCGGGGGCACGGGTCGGTCCTACAATGAGCAGTTCTTC.

The chain carries TRBV6-1 and TRBJ1-4, with 8 bases lining up with TRBD1. The length of the CDR3 is 15 residues. The V and J ends lost 2 bases and 8 bases, in that order; junction bases with no gene match: 7. The V gene's germline CDR1 is MNHNS and CDR2 SASEGT. CDR3 sequence: CASSEYGTGAEKLFF. For the CDR3, the DNA is TGTGCCAGCAGTGAATACGGGACAGGCGCAGAAAAACTGTTTTTT.

V is TRBV28 and J is TRBJ1-1; TRBD1 is a possible D gene (5 bases). The CDR3 length is 11 residues. Trimming pared 5 bases from V and 8 bases from J, leaving 9 bases between. CDR1 is MDHEN and CDR2 is SYDVKM in the germline V gene. CDR3 protein: CASSATVEAFF. The DNA for the CDR3 is TGTGCCAGCAGTGCGACAGTCGAAGCTTTCTTT.

The gene calls are TRBV6-6 and TRBJ2-7; D perhaps matches TRBD2 (6 bases). Deletions cut 5 bases from V and 5 bases from J, with 13 bases between. The V gene's germline CDR1 is MNHNY and CDR2 SVGAGI (reference sequence). This CDR3 has 13 amino acids. The CDR3 sequence is CASSKAGRDEQYF. The DNA of the CDR3 is TGTGCCAGCAGTAAGGCGGGAAGGGACGAGCAGTACTTC.

The chain couples TRBV5-5 to TRBJ2-5; D is uncertain. The V end lost 5 bases, the J end lost 1 base, and 12 bases lay between the germline ends. This CDR3 region has 14 residues. Germline V CDR1 and CDR2: SGHKS, YYEKEE (reference sequence). CDR3 region: CASSIDFLQETQYF. The CDR3 bases are TGTGCCAGCAGTATCGACTTCCTCCAAGAGACCCAGTACTTC.

J is TRBJ2-7 and V is TRBV19; D not resolved. The V end lost 3 bases, the J end lost 4 bases, and 10 bases lay between the germline ends. The CDR3 loop spans 13 amino acids. Germline CDR1 reads LNHDA; CDR2 reads SQIVND (reference sequence). CDR3 amino acids: CASSMGRSYEQYF. CDR3 nucleotide sequence: TGTGCCAGTAGTATGGGCCGCTCGTACGAGCAGTACTTC.

This clone came up once. The chain links TRBV19 to TRBJ2-2; 8 bases line up with TRBD2. Trimming took 8 bases from V and 4 from J; bases not matched to a gene: 9. Germline-derived CDR1 and CDR2 are LNHDA and SQIVND (reference sequence). There are 15 residues in the CDR3. The CDR3: CASRTGGRVTGELFF. The CDR3 DNA reads as TGTGCCAGTCGTACGGGGGGGCGAGTCACCGGGGAGCTGTTTTTT.

The gene calls are TRBV3-1 (or the pseudogene TRBV3-2) and TRBJ2-7, with TRBD1 matching 9 bases. The germline gives CDR1 LGHDT, CDR2 YNNKEL (reference sequence). This CDR3 has 16 residues. Trimming removed 4 bases from V and 6 bases from J; junction bases left unmatched: 13. Here the CDR3 DNA reads TGTGCCAGCAGCCTTCAGCACAGGGGGCCAGTTGGCGAGCAGTACTTC. Translated: CASSLQHRGPVGEQYF.

The chain employs TRBV23-1 and TRBJ2-5; 9 bases fit TRBD1. TRBV23-1 is designated an ORF whose function remains uncertain. Trimming at V came to 3 bases and at J to 5 bases, leaving 7 bases not matched to a gene. CDR3 length: 15 residues. The CDR3 DNA reads TGCGCCAGCAGTCAGTTTCACAGGGGGCAGGAGACCCAGTACTTC. Protein: CASSQFHRGQETQYF.

The chain links TRBV18 to TRBJ1-6; a weak D match, TRBD1 (6 bases). Germline CDR1 and CDR2: KGHSH and LQKENI. V dropped 1 base and J dropped 5 bases, with 18 bases sitting between them. The CDR3 loop spans 18 amino acids. Here the CDR3 reads CASSPRLGHKTDNSPLHF. Here the CDR3 DNA reads TGTGCCAGCTCACCACGCCTGGGACATAAGACCGATAATTCACCCCTCCACTTT.

The gene calls are TRBV18 and TRBJ2-3, with 8 positions matching TRBD1. CDR1 is KGHSH and CDR2 is LQKENI in the germline V gene. V lost 4 bases, J lost 1 base, and 4 bases stayed unmatched. This CDR3 has 15 residues. This chain's CDR3 is CASSLQGAGTDTQYF. In nucleotides, the CDR3 is TGTGCCAGCTCACTCCAGGGGGCTGGCACAGATACGCAGTATTTT.

This chain links TRBV2 with TRBJ1-2, with 10 positions matching TRBD1. The J segment lost 8 bases and the V segment lost 2 bases, leaving 5 bases of the junction unmatched. Per germline, CDR1 SNHLY and CDR2 FYNNEI. The CDR3 length is 14 residues. Written as DNA, the CDR3 is TGTGCCAGCAGTGAACGGAGGACAGGGGGAGGCTACACCTTC. Encoded protein: CASSERRTGGGYTF.

J is TRBJ2-3 and V is TRBV6-6, with TRBD2 matching over 8 bases. From germline, CDR1 is MNHNY and CDR2 SVGAGI (reference sequence). This CDR3 has 14 residues. V gave up 4 bases and J gave up 2 bases; unmatched junction bases: 2. CDR3 in amino acids: CASSSLADTDTQYF. As DNA, the CDR3 is TGTGCCAGCAGTTCACTAGCGGACACAGATACGCAGTATTTT.

This clone was counted at least ten times. The rearrangement joins TRBV2 to TRBJ1-6, with 10 positions matching TRBD1. This CDR3 contains 13 residues. V lost 7 bases, J lost 7 bases, and 1 base stayed unmatched. CDR1 is SNHLY and CDR2 is FYNNEI in the germline V gene. CDR3 residues: CASTDRGNSPLHF. CDR3 coding DNA: TGTGCCAGCACGGACAGGGGGAATTCACCCCTCCACTTT. Full variable domain (rest looked up from reference TRBV2 and TRBJ1-6): EPEVTQTPSHQVTQMGQEVILRCVPISNHLYFYWYRQILGQKVEFLVSFYNNEISEKSEIFDDQFSVERPDGSNFTLKIRSTKLEDSAMYFCASTDRGNSPLHFGNGTRLTVT.

The rearrangement links TRBV7-6 to TRBJ2-1, with 7 bases identical to TRBD1. Germline V gene data show CDR1 as SGHVS and CDR2 as FNYEAQ. V shed 1 base, J shed 7 bases, and the junction held 10 bases outside the gene matches. The CDR3 has 16 residues. CDR3 sequence reads: CASSLVVPQGVNEQFF. DNA of the CDR3: TGTGCCAGCAGCTTAGTGGTTCCCCAGGGGGTGAATGAGCAGTTCTTC.

The rearrangement uses TRBV6-5 and TRBJ2-5, with 7 bases that match TRBD1. Trimming removed 2 bases from V and 4 bases from J; junction bases left unmatched: 10. CDR3 length equals 16 residues. Germline-derived CDR1 and CDR2 are MNHEY and SVGAGI. The CDR3, as DNA: TGTGCCAGCAGTTACGGCCCCCCCACAGGGGCAGAGACCCAGTACTTC. This encodes CASSYGPPTGAETQYF.

This chain links TRBV5-4 with TRBJ2-3; a possible D gene is TRBD2 (5 bases). From germline, CDR1 is SGHNT and CDR2 YYREEE (reference sequence). The germline V and J ends were trimmed by 4 bases and 4 bases, with 10 bases remaining between them. The CDR3 totals 13 residues. The CDR3 is CASSPRGSDTQYF. CDR3 DNA sequence: TGTGCCAGCAGCCCCCGAGGGTCAGATACGCAGTATTTT.

CDR3 nucleotide sequence: TGTGCCAGTAGTGCGGGACAGTCTACCTACGAGCAGTACTTC. Encoded protein: CASSAGQSTYEQYF. This sequence joins TRBV19 and TRBJ2-7; D is possibly TRBD1 (7 bases). The CDR3 extends over 14 amino acids. Trimming removed 5 bases at V and 2 bases at J, with 13 bases between. The germline CDR1 and CDR2 sequences are LNHDA and SQIVND (reference sequence). Complete variable domain (other parts from reference TRBV19 and TRBJ2-7): DGGITQSPKYLFRKEGQNVTLSCEQNLNHDAMYWYRQDPGQGLRLIYYSQIVNDFQKGDIAEGYSVSREKKESFPLTVTSAQKNPTAFYLCASSAGQSTYEQYFGPGTRLTVT.

This chain connects TRBV24-1 to TRBJ2-3; TRBD2 matches at 11 bases. Trimming cost V 4 bases and J 3 bases; bases outside gene matches: 2. The CDR3 is made up of 15 amino acids. The germline V gene encodes CDR1 KGHDR and CDR2 SFDVKD. The CDR3 protein is CATSDPSGGTDTQYF. DNA of the CDR3: TGTGCCACCAGTGACCCTAGCGGGGGGACAGATACGCAGTATTTT.

This clone was found once. The chain recombines TRBV5-4 with TRBJ2-3, with 11 bases aligning to TRBD2. With V trimmed by 2 bases and J by 1 base, 3 bases remained unmatched. The CDR3 has 16 amino acids. CDR1 is SGHNT and CDR2 is YYREEE in the germline V gene (reference sequence). The DNA of the CDR3 is TGTGCCAGCAGCTTCTATAGCGGGGGGGGCACAGATACGCAGTATTTT. It codes for CASSFYSGGGTDTQYF.

The chain employs TRBV11-1 and TRBJ2-2; TRBD2 aligns across 14 bases. CDR1 and CDR2 from the germline V gene are SGHAT and FQDESV (reference sequence). The CDR3 spans 15 residues. After removal of 5 bases from V and 6 bases from J, the junction contained 2 bases not matched to a gene. This CDR3 is CASSPGLAGAGELFF. CDR3 nucleotide sequence: TGTGCCAGCAGCCCGGGACTAGCGGGGGCCGGGGAGCTGTTTTTT.